This T cell receptor (beta chain) came from a study of blood T cells in healthy people across ages. General study findings and limits: Researchers said unsorted PBMCs prevented a conclusive naive versus antigen-experienced comparison.

The CDR3 sequence is 16 residues long. Germline CDR1 reads SGHRS; CDR2 reads YFSETQ. Worth noting for this clonotype: The antigen is not known. Since a much larger clone is just one base distant, this may be a read error.

For the second PCR, which ran for 7 to 11 cycles, a sample-barcoded 5' primer and a J-beta primer mix were used. Each CDR3 protein gets one entry after TCRdb re-called the 5' RACE reads with MiXCR. Of roughly 800,000 distinct CDR3 sequences in the sample, roughly 34% are singletons; the top ten hold 10% to 15%. Healthy Caucasian individuals from Russia aged 6 to 90 were enrolled as donors. Peripheral blood samples of 9 to 10 milliliters were drawn from each donor. The chain is built from TRBV5-1 and TRBJ1-2, with TRBD1 identical over 8 bases. Sequencing used blood. The sequence derives from a man aged 18 to 30 in good health. CDR3 protein: CAGSLASGGEDYGYTF. The CDR3 nucleotides are TGCGCCGGCAGCTTGGCTTCAGGGGGCGAGGACTATGGCTACACCTTC.